What follows are 24 T cell receptor beta chains derived from one specimen sequenced in a study of HIV-infected patients and healthy controls. cDNA was made from 500 ng RNA using alpha and beta constant primers. Alpha and beta chain libraries were made separately by chain-specific third strand synthesis with multiplexing indices. TCRdb re-analysed the 5' RACE reads in MiXCR, keeping a single row per CDR3 protein. The sample records about 7,000 distinct CDR3 sequences, 7% to 10% being singletons. Follow-up blood was drawn about 14 weeks, roughly three months, after antiretroviral therapy began. The repertoire came from unfractionated whole blood and reflected all unsorted peripheral T cells. This specimen was blood, taken during antiretroviral therapy. The receptors stem from an adult with HIV infection.

This chain uses TRBV4-1 with TRBJ1-1, with TRBD1 matching 8 bases. V was pared by 3 bases and J by 4 bases, with 10 bases of the junction left unmatched. This CDR3 contains 16 residues. The germline V gene encodes CDR1 MGHRA and CDR2 YSYEKL. The CDR3 sequence is CASSQSTDRVVTEAFF. Here the CDR3 DNA reads TGCGCCAGCAGCCAGAGTACGGACAGGGTGGTCACTGAAGCTTTCTTT.

There are many counts of this clonotype. The CDR3 sequence is CASGLVRSPGQQNFYNEQFF. The CDR3 DNA is TGTGCTAGTGGTTTGGTACGTTCTCCGGGACAGCAAAATTTTTACAATGAGCAGTTCTTC. The chain combines TRBV12-5 with TRBJ2-1; TRBD1 matches at 7 bases. The trim removed 0 bases at V and 4 bases at J, leaving 18 bases unmatched. CDR1 is LGHNT, CDR2 FRNRAP, per germline. The CDR3 contains 20 residues.

This clonotype occurred many times. The chain couples TRBV6-5 to TRBJ2-3, with 10 bases identical to TRBD1. V trimming: 6 bases; J trimming: 4 bases; junction bases outside the gene matches: 7. Germline assignment: CDR1 MNHEY and CDR2 SVGAGI. The CDR3 covers 15 residues. The CDR3: CASSKGQGVPDTQYF. DNA of the CDR3: TGTGCCAGCAGCAAAGGACAGGGGGTCCCAGATACGCAGTATTTT.

This chain connects TRBV5-1 to TRBJ2-1; 9 nucleotides line up with TRBD1. Trimming cost V 3 bases and J 4 bases; bases outside gene matches: 5. CDR1 is SGHRS and CDR2 is YFSETQ in the germline V gene. The CDR3 is 15 residues long. CDR3 amino acids: CASSSGDRVYNEQFF. The CDR3 region has the DNA TGCGCCAGCAGCTCGGGGGACAGGGTGTACAATGAGCAGTTCTTC.

This clonotype was counted many times. V usage is TRBV28 and J usage is TRBJ1-4; tentatively, D is TRBD1 (6 bases). Trimming removed 5 bases from V and 10 bases from J, with 11 bases in between. The CDR3 runs 12 residues. CDR1 and CDR2 from the germline V gene are MDHEN and SYDVKM. CDR3 amino acids: CASSPEGGKLFF. The CDR3 region has the DNA TGTGCCAGCAGTCCCGAGGGGGGAAAACTGTTTTTT.

Sample share makes this clonotype medium-sized. The gene calls are TRBV20-1 and TRBJ2-1; D might be TRBD2 (6 bases). V shed 7 bases and J shed 6 bases, with 22 bases lying between them. The CDR3 is 15 residues long. Germline CDR1 reads DFQATT; CDR2 reads SNEGSKA (reference sequence). The CDR3 loop is CSVLAPSGDGNEQFF. The DNA of the CDR3 is TGCAGTGTTTTAGCGCCATCGGGGGATGGCAATGAGCAGTTCTTC.

This clonotype appeared many times. The chain links TRBV6-2 or TRBV6-3 to TRBJ2-1; tentatively, D is TRBD2 (6 bases). Germline lookup yields CDR1 MNHEY and CDR2 SVGEGT. V lost 5 bases and J 0 bases, leaving 17 bases between the germline ends. The CDR3 has 17 residues. The CDR3 is CASSRGPGRSSYNEQFF. CDR3 sequence (DNA): TGTGCCAGCAGTCGAGGCCCCGGGAGAAGCTCCTACAATGAGCAGTTCTTC.

This clonotype was picked up a small number of times. CDR3 nucleotides: TGTGCCAGCAGTCGGACAGGGTATAATTCACCCCTCCACTTT. As protein: CASSRTGYNSPLHF. The genes are TRBV12-3 or TRBV12-4 and TRBJ1-6; 8 bases map to TRBD1. The CDR3 has 14 residues. J gave up 4 bases and V 5 bases, and 1 base lay outside the gene matches.

This clonotype has ten or more counts. The CDR3 nucleotides read TGTGCCAGCAAACGGCACTACGAGCAGTACTTC. Translating gives CASKRHYEQYF. V and J are TRBV6-2 or TRBV6-3 and TRBJ2-7, with unresolved D. Trimming took 7 bases from V and 3 from J, leaving 7 bases between them. Germline V gene sequence: CDR1 MNHEY, CDR2 SVGEGT. The CDR3 extends over 11 amino acids.

This clonotype was detected many times. The V gene is TRBV2, the J gene TRBJ2-5, with D possibly TRBD1 on 6 matching bases. V dropped 1 base and J dropped 1 base, with 13 bases sitting between them. Germline lookup yields CDR1 SNHLY and CDR2 FYNNEI. CDR3 size: 16 residues. CDR3 nucleotides: TGTGCCAGCAGTGAAGACCCAACAGGGTTCCAAGAGACCCAGTACTTC. It yields the protein CASSEDPTGFQETQYF.

By sample share, this clonotype is medium-sized. This chain uses TRBV12-3 or TRBV12-4 with TRBJ2-3; no clear D gene. The CDR3 runs to 14 residues. Trimming cost V 5 bases and J 2 bases, with 11 bases left between them. CDR3 DNA sequence: TGTGCCAGCAGTCCGAGGCGGAACACAGATACGCAGTATTTT. It yields the protein CASSPRRNTDTQYF.

This clonotype is medium-sized. J is TRBJ1-5 and V is TRBV15, with TRBD1 identical over 7 bases. The trim removed 4 bases at V and 6 bases at J, leaving 12 bases unmatched. Germline loops: CDR1 LNHNV, CDR2 YYDKDF (reference sequence). This CDR3 spans 16 amino acids. The CDR3, as DNA: TGTGCCACCAGCAAAGAACTAACAGGGGCAGCTCAGCCCCAGCATTTT. Translated, it gives CATSKELTGAAQPQHF.

By share, this clonotype ranks as medium-sized. The rearrangement joins TRBV4-3 to TRBJ2-7; maybe TRBD1 (5 bases). The length of the CDR3 is 15 residues. The V gene's germline CDR1 is LGHNA and CDR2 YSLEER. The V end was cut by 4 bases, the J end by 1 base, with 14 bases between. CDR3 loop: CASSLEDSISYEQYF. DNA for the CDR3: TGCGCCAGCAGCCTCGAAGACAGCATTTCCTACGAGCAGTACTTC.

This clonotype is labeled medium-sized. The V gene is TRBV2, the J gene TRBJ1-5; 9 positions agree with TRBD1. This CDR3 spans 16 amino acids. Germline V gives CDR1 SNHLY, CDR2 FYNNEI. V shed 4 bases, J shed 5 bases, and the junction held 9 bases outside the gene matches. Here the CDR3 reads CASSAAGTGTYQPQHF. As DNA, the CDR3 is TGTGCCAGCAGTGCAGCCGGGACAGGGACGTATCAGCCCCAGCATTTT.

This clonotype was counted at least ten times. V gene TRBV6-6 combines with J gene TRBJ1-5; 7 bases align to TRBD1. CDR3 size: 13 residues. V shed 2 bases, J shed 5 bases, and the junction held 0 bases outside the gene matches. Germline V lookup: CDR1 MNHNY, CDR2 SVGAGI (reference sequence). CDR3 region: CASSYDRDQPQHF. CDR3 bases: TGTGCCAGCAGTTACGACAGGGATCAGCCCCAGCATTTT.

This clonotype was observed at least ten times. The chain uses TRBV20-1 and TRBJ2-1, with D possibly being TRBD2 (6 bases). The germline V gene encodes CDR1 DFQATT and CDR2 SNEGSKA (reference sequence). V was pared by 3 bases and J by 0 bases, with 15 bases between. The CDR3 runs 16 residues. CDR3 sequence reads: CSARNRDSSSYNEQFF. The CDR3 DNA follows: TGCAGTGCTAGGAATCGGGACTCTAGCTCCTACAATGAGCAGTTCTTC.

The chain combines TRBV4-2 with TRBJ2-1, with D possibly TRBD1 on 6 matching bases. The length of the CDR3 is 16 residues. Germline V lookup: CDR1 LGHNA, CDR2 YNFKEQ. V shed 0 bases and J shed 5 bases, with 14 bases lying between them. CDR3 amino acids: CASSQDGQGSNNEQFF. The CDR3 DNA is TGTGCCAGCAGCCAAGATGGGCAGGGGTCAAACAATGAGCAGTTCTTC.

Judged by abundance, this clonotype is medium-sized (0.01 to 0.1%). The chain is built from TRBV28 and TRBJ1-5; D possibly corresponds to TRBD1 (5 bases). This CDR3 spans 15 amino acids. In germline, CDR1 is MDHEN, CDR2 SYDVKM. V gave up 6 bases and J gave up 6 bases, with 18 bases separating them. In DNA form, the CDR3 reads TGTGCCAGCAGCCCCGGGCGGCAGGGACTTCAGCCCCAGCATTTT. Its translation is CASSPGRQGLQPQHF. The variable domain in full, with the rest retrieved from reference TRBV28 and TRBJ1-5, is DVKVTQSSRYLVKRTGEKVFLECVQDMDHENMFWYRQDPGLGLRLIYFSYDVKMKEKGDIPEGYSVSREKKERFSLILESASTNQTSMYLCASSPGRQGLQPQHFGDGTRLSIL.

This clonotype was seen many times. The rearrangement links TRBV4-2 to TRBJ1-1, with D tentatively TRBD1 (5 bases). The CDR3 is made up of 15 amino acids. The germline gives CDR1 LGHNA, CDR2 YNFKEQ. V was trimmed by 1 base and J by 4 bases, leaving 13 bases between them. The CDR3 reads CASSQVKARGTEAFF. The CDR3 region has the DNA TGTGCCAGCAGCCAAGTCAAGGCGAGGGGCACTGAAGCTTTCTTT.

Many counts were recorded for this clonotype. The V and J genes are TRBV28 and TRBJ2-2; possible D gene TRBD1, 7 bases. Trimming removed 10 bases from V and 5 bases from J, with 17 bases in between. This CDR3 comprises 14 residues. Per the germline V gene, CDR1 is MDHEN and CDR2 is SYDVKM. CDR3 sequence reads: CATTAGQRTGELFF. For the CDR3, the DNA is TGTGCCACTACGGCGGGACAGAGAACCGGGGAGCTGTTTTTT.

This clonotype was seen ten or more times. V is TRBV18 and J is TRBJ1-1; D is unresolved. The CDR3 totals 14 residues. V shed 3 bases and J shed 3 bases, with 11 bases lying between them. Germline CDR1 and CDR2: KGHSH and LQKENI. CDR3 amino acids: CASSPNQRDTEAFF. The CDR3 DNA reads as TGTGCCAGCTCACCGAATCAAAGGGACACTGAAGCTTTCTTT.

In its sample, this clonotype is medium-sized. The V gene is TRBV28, the J gene TRBJ2-1; tentatively, D is TRBD1 or TRBD2 (5 bases each). There are 13 residues in the CDR3. The germline gives CDR1 MDHEN, CDR2 SYDVKM. Trimming left V 2 bases short and J 9 bases short, with 11 bases between. Here the CDR3 DNA reads TGTGCCAGCAGTTTAGGGACCCTTGGTGAGCAGTTCTTC. Its translation: CASSLGTLGEQFF.

This clonotype rates as medium-sized. The chain uses TRBV28 and TRBJ2-1; D may correspond to TRBD1 or TRBD2 (5 bases each). This CDR3 region has 15 residues. The germline V gene encodes CDR1 MDHEN and CDR2 SYDVKM. Between the trimmed V and J ends, which lost 4 bases and 8 bases, there was a span of 18 bases. CDR3 protein: CASSSLGTPSDEQFF. The CDR3 DNA reads TGTGCCAGCAGTTCCCTAGGGACGCCCTCGGATGAGCAGTTCTTC.

This clonotype was detected many times. The chain uses TRBV29-1 and TRBJ1-1; unclear D gene. V was trimmed by 1 base and J by 6 bases, leaving 6 bases between them. Looked up from germline, CDR1 is SQVTM and CDR2 is ANQGSEA. The CDR3 covers 11 residues. CDR3 in DNA: TGCAGCGTTGAAGTTGATGCTGAAGCTTTCTTT. Encoded protein: CSVEVDAEAFF.